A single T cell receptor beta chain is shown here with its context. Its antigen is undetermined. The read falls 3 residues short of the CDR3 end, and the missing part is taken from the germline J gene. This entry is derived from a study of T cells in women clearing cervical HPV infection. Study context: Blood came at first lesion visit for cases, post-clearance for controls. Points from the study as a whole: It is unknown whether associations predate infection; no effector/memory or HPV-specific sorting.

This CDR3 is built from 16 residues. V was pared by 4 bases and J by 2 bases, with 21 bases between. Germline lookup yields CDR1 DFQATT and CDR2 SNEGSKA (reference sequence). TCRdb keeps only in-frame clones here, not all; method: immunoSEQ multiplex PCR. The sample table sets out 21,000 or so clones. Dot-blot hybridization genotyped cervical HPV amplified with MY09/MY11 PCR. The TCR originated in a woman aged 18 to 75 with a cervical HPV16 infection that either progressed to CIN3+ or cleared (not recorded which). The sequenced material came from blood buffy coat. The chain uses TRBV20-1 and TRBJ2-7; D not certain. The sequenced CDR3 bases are TGCAGTGCTATTATTTTGTCTCGGCGGCAGACCTACGAG. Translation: CSAIILSRRQTYE. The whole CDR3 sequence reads CSAIILSRRQTYEQYF.